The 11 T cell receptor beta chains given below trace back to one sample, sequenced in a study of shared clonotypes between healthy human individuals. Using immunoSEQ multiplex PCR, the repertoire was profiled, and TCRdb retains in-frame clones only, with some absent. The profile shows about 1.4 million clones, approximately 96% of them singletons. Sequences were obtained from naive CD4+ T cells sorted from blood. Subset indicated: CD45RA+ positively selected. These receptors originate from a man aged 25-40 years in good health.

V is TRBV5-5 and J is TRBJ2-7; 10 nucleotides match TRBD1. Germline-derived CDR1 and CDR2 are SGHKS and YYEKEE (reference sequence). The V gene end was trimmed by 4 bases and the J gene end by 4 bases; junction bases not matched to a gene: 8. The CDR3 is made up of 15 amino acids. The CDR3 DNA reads TGTGCCAGCAGCCGCGACAGGGGGCAAAGGTACGAGCAGTACTTC. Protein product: CASSRDRGQRYEQYF.

The CDR3: CASSLGAGRIYEQYF. CDR3 DNA sequence: TGTGCCAGCAGCTTGGGGGCGGGAAGGATCTACGAGCAGTACTTC. The chain joins TRBV5-4 to TRBJ2-7; perhaps TRBD2 as D (6 bases). Trimming stripped 0 bases from V and 3 bases from J, with 13 bases between. The CDR3 length is 15 residues. CDR1 and CDR2 (germline): SGHNT, YYREEE (reference sequence). The variable domain in full, with the rest retrieved from reference TRBV5-4 and TRBJ2-7, is ETGVTQSPTHLIKTRGQQVTLRCSSQSGHNTVSWYQQALGQGPQFIFQYYREEENGRGNFPPRFSGLQFPNYSSELNVNALELDDSALYLCASSLGAGRIYEQYFGPGTRLTVT.

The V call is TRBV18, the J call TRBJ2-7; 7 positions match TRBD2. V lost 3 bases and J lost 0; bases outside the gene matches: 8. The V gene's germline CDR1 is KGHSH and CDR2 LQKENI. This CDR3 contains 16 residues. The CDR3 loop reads CASSPKAGPSSYEQYF. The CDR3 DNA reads TGTGCCAGCTCACCGAAAGCGGGACCCAGCTCCTACGAGCAGTACTTC.

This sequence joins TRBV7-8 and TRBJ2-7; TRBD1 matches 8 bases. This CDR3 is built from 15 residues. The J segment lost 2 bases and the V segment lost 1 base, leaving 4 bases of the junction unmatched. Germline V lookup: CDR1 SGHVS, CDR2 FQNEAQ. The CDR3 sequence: CASSLDRGNTYEQYF. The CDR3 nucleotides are TGTGCCAGCAGCTTAGACAGGGGGAATACCTACGAGCAGTACTTC.

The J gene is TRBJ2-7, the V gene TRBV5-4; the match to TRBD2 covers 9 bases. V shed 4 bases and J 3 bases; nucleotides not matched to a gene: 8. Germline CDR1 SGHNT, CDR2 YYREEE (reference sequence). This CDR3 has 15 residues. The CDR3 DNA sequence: TGTGCCAGCAGCCCACGGGGTAGCGGGAGCTACGAGCAGTACTTC. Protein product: CASSPRGSGSYEQYF.

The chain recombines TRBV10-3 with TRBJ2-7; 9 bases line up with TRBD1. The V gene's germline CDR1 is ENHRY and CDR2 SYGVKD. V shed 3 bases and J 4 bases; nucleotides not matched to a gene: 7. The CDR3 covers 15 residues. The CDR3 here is CAISELRTGVYEQYF. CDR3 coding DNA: TGTGCCATCAGTGAATTAAGGACAGGGGTTTACGAGCAGTACTTC.

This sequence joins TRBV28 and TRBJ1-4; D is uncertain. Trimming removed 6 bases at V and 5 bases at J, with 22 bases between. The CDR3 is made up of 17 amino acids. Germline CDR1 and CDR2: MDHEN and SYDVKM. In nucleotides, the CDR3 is TGTGCCAGCAGACACTATAGGGCTCAGCCAAAGAATGAAAAACTGTTTTTT. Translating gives CASRHYRAQPKNEKLFF.

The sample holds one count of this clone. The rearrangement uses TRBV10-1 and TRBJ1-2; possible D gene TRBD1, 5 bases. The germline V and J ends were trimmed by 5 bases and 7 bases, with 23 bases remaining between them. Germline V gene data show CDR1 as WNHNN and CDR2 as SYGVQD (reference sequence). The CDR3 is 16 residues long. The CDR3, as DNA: TGCGCCAGCAGTCCCCAGCTGGGGGGAATCGTATGTGGCTACACCTTC. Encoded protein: CASSPQLGGIVCGYTF.

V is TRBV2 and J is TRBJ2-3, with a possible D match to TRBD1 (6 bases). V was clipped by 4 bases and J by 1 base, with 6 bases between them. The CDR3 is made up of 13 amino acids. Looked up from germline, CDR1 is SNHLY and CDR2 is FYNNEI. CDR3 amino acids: CASSGQGTDTQYF. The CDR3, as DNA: TGTGCCAGCAGTGGACAGGGCACAGATACGCAGTATTTT.

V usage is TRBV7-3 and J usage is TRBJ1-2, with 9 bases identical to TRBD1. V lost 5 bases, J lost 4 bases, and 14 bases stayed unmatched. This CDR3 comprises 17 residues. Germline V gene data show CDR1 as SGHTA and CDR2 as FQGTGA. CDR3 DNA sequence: TGTGCCAGCAGCCGACTTATAAACAGGGGGCGCGGCTATGGCTACACCTTC. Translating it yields CASSRLINRGRGYGYTF.

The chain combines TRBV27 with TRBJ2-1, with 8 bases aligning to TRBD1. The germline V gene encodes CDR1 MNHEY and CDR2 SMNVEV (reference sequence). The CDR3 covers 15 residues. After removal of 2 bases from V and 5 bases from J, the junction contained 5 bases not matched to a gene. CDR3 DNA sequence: TGTGCCAGCAGTTTACCCGGACAGGGTCACAATGAGCAGTTCTTC. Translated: CASSLPGQGHNEQFF.